This T cell receptor beta chain was observed in a study of response to subunit inactivated influenza vaccine. TCRdb processed the RT-PCR reads anew with MiXCR; each CDR3 protein has one entry. The data contain about 520,000 distinct CDR3 sequences, about 25% of them singletons. Regarding this clonotype: Its antigen remains unknown.

Findings of the study overall: Each seasonal influenza vaccination, the authors suggested, recruits few new T cells.

The sequence came from a man in his fifties or sixties who received an inactivated influenza vaccine. Material: CD4+ T cells sorted from PBMCs, obtained more than 4 days after vaccination.

CDR3 in DNA: TGTGCCAGCAGCCAAGACCTGACTAGCGGGATCTACGAGCAGTACTTC. This gives the protein CASSQDLTSGIYEQYF. The chain recombines TRBV4-2 with TRBJ2-7; 11 nucleotides match TRBD2. There are 16 residues in the CDR3. The germline CDR1 and CDR2 sequences are LGHNA and YNFKEQ. The trim removed 0 bases at V and 3 bases at J, leaving 4 bases unmatched.